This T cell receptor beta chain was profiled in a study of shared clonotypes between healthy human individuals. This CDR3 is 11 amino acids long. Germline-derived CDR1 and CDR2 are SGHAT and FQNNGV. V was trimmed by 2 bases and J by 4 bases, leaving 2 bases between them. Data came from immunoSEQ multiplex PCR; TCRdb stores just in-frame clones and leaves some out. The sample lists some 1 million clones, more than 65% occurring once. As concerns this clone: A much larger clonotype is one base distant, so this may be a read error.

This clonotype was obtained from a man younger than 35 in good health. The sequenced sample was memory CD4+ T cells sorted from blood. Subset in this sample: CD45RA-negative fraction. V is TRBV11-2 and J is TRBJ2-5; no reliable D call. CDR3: CASSLPETQYF. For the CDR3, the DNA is TGTGCCAGCAGCTTACCAGAGACCCAGTACTTC.